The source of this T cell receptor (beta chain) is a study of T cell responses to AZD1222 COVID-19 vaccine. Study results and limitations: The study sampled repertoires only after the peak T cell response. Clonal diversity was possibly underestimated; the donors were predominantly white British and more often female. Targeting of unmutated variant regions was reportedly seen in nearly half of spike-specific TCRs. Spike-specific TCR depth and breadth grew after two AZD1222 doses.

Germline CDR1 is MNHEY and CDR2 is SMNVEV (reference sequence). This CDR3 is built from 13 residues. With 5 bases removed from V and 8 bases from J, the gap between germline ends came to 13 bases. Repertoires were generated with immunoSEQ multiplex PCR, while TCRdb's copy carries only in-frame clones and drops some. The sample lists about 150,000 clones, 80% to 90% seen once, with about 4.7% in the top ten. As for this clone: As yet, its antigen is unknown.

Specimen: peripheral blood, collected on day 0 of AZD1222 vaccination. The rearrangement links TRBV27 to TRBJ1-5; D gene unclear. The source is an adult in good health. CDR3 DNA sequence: TGTGCCAGCAGTGCGACGGTGCGGGAGCCCCAGCATTTT. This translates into CASSATVREPQHF.